The 9 T cell receptor beta chains below come from one sample, sequenced in a study of post-analysis software for immune sequencing data. cDNA libraries of TCR beta carried unique molecular identifiers. A single record per CDR3 protein comes from TCRdb applying MiXCR to the PCR reads. The table includes around 400,000 distinct CDR3 sequences, roughly 35% detected once. Antigens for these TCRs are unknown. Overall study findings and caveats: The study found TRBV5-6, TRBV5-1 and TRBV20-1 among about 5 TRBV segments more frequent in patients than controls.

Input material: blood. The origin of the receptors is a girl between 5 and 17 years old with multiple sclerosis.

This chain links TRBV7-2 with TRBJ2-2; TRBD1 aligns across 10 bases. With V trimmed by 3 bases and J by 6 bases, 7 bases remained unmatched. The CDR3 contains 16 residues. Germline V lookup: CDR1 SGHTA, CDR2 FQGNSA. DNA for the CDR3: TGTGCCAGCAGCTTCGGACAGGGGGTGAGGGCCGGGGAGCTGTTTTTT. Its translation: CASSFGQGVRAGELFF.

The chain links TRBV7-8 to TRBJ2-4; perhaps TRBD2 as D (6 bases). The tail of the sequence fits TRBJ2-7 better, so the J call may be wrong. The germline V gene has CDR1 SGHVS and CDR2 FQNEAQ. CDR3 length: 15 residues. DNA for the CDR3: TGTGCCAGCAGCTTAAAAGTTAGCGGATTCTACGAGCAGTACTTC. This gives the protein CASSLKVSGFYEQYF.

This clonotype showed up just a few times. The chain links TRBV20-1 to TRBJ2-1; D remains ambiguous. Trimming took 3 bases from V and 8 from J, leaving 11 bases between them. CDR1 is DFQATT and CDR2 is SNEGSKA in the germline V gene (reference sequence). The CDR3 has 12 residues. The CDR3 coding sequence is TGCAGTGCTAGGGGGTTGATCGATGAGCAGTTCTTC. Residues: CSARGLIDEQFF.

V usage is TRBV10-3 and J usage is TRBJ2-5; a weak D match, TRBD1 (6 bases). Germline CDR1 is ENHRY and CDR2 is SYGVKD. Between the trimmed V and J ends, which lost 8 bases and 11 bases, there was a span of 27 bases. The CDR3 sequence is 15 residues long. This chain's CDR3 is CAIGLFQGPAEEQYF. DNA of the CDR3: TGTGCCATCGGCCTTTTCCAGGGGCCGGCGGAGGAGCAGTACTTC.

The J gene is TRBJ2-7, the V gene TRBV7-9; 9 positions agree with TRBD2. With 1 base clipped from V and 4 bases from J, the junction kept 5 bases outside the gene matches. The V gene's germline CDR1 is SEHNR and CDR2 FQNEAQ (reference sequence). The CDR3 spans 15 residues. The CDR3 nucleotides read TGTGCCAGCAGCTTAGTTGAGACTAGCGGTTACGAGCAGTACTTC. Translation: CASSLVETSGYEQYF.

The rearrangement links TRBV7-6 to TRBJ1-5; D is perhaps TRBD1 (5 bases). CDR1 and CDR2 (germline): SGHVS, FNYEAQ. The V end was cut by 5 bases, the J end by 6 bases, with 11 bases between. The CDR3 sequence is 13 residues long. The CDR3 nucleotides are TGTGCCAGCAGCGGTCTGGGGGGTCAGCCCCAGCATTTT. This codes for CASSGLGGQPQHF. Looking up the rest from reference TRBV7-6 and TRBJ1-5 gives the full variable domain: GAGVSQSPRYKVTKRGQDVALRCDPISGHVSLYWYRQALGQGPEFLTYFNYEAQQDKSGLPNDRFSAERPEGSISTLTIQRTEQRDSAMYRCASSGLGGQPQHFGDGTRLSIL.

This clonotype came up a few times. The V call is TRBV29-1, the J call TRBJ2-1, with D perhaps being TRBD1 or TRBD2 (5 bases each). This CDR3 is built from 14 residues. The germline CDR1 and CDR2 sequences are SQVTM and ANQGSEA. Trimming removed 5 bases at V and 4 bases at J, with 15 bases between. Here the CDR3 DNA reads TGCAGCGTTTTTTTAGGGACCCGGTACAATGAGCAGTTCTTC. It specifies CSVFLGTRYNEQFF.

CDR3 nucleotide sequence: TGCAGCGTTGGACAGGGGGTTAAGGGGAACACTGAAGCTTTCTTT. Translated, it gives CSVGQGVKGNTEAFF. This chain joins TRBV29-1 and TRBJ1-1, with 9 bases fitting TRBD1. The V and J ends lost 4 bases and 1 base, in that order; junction bases with no gene match: 7. Per germline, CDR1 SQVTM and CDR2 ANQGSEA. The CDR3 is 15 residues long. Complete variable domain (other parts from reference TRBV29-1 and TRBJ1-1): SAVISQKPSRDICQRGTSLTIQCQVDSQVTMMFWYRQQPGQSLTLIATANQGSEATYESGFVIDKFPISRPNLTFSTLTVSNMSPEDSSIYLCSVGQGVKGNTEAFFGQGTRLTVV.

This chain joins TRBV6-5 and TRBJ1-4, with TRBD1 as a possible D gene (5 bases). Per the germline V gene, CDR1 is MNHEY and CDR2 is SVGAGI. Trimming pared 0 bases from V and 8 bases from J, leaving 10 bases between. The CDR3 sequence is 14 residues long. The CDR3 region is CASSYSGAGEKLFF. The CDR3 DNA reads TGTGCCAGCAGTTACTCCGGGGCCGGGGAAAAACTGTTTTTT.